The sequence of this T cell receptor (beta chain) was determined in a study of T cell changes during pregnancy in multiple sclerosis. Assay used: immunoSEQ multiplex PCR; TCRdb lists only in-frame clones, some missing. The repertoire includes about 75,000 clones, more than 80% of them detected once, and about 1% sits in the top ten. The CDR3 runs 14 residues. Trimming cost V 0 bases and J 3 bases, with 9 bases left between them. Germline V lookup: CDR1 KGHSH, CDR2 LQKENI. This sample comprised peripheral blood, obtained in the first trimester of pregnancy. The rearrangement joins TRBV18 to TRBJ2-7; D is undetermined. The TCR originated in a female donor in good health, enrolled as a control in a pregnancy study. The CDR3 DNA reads TGTGCCAGCTCACCACCGTCACTTCGCTACGAGCAGTACTTC. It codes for CASSPPSLRYEQYF.